This entry features one T cell receptor beta chain sequence. Its antigen is currently unknown. The CDR3 contains 14 residues. The V end lost 1 base, the J end lost 4 bases, and 5 bases lay between the germline ends. Germline V lookup: CDR1 SGHTA, CDR2 FQGNSA. The sample comes from a study of Ad26.COV2.S vaccination and SARS-CoV-2 variants. At the level of the study: A participant enrolled in the COV1001 Ad26.COV2.S trial arm provided the sample. Study conclusions and caveats: Placebo recipients had lower spike-specific TCR breadth than vaccine recipients.

Treatment indicated: approximately 18 received Ad26.COV2.S at low or high dose, single or two shots; several received placebo; per-sample allocation not given. Sample collection was performed on day 63 after the first vaccine or placebo injection. Adults aged 18-55 years in Boston included the donor. The method was immunoSEQ multiplex PCR; TCRdb's version includes in-frame clones alone and lacks a portion of them. This repertoire shows about 250,000 clones, around 85% found once; its top ten account for roughly 3%. The receptor was isolated from a person between 18 and 65 years old who received the Ad26.COV2.S COVID-19 vaccine or a placebo. The rearrangement links TRBV7-2 to TRBJ1-6; D not resolved. This sample comprised peripheral blood, obtained in a trial of Ad26.COV2.S vaccine versus placebo. CDR3 in DNA: TGTGCCAGCAGCTTAGGCATGTATAATTCACCCCTCCACTTT. Encoded protein: CASSLGMYNSPLHF.